This TCR beta chain was obtained from a study of blood T cell repertoires in COVID-19. Across the study: The United States, Italy and Spain were the sources of the acute and convalescent COVID-19 samples. Sample material is recorded as cDNA or gDNA derived from T cells, B-cell-depleted T cells, or PBMCs.

Germline CDR1 DFQATT, CDR2 SNEGSKA (reference sequence). The CDR3 loop spans 11 amino acids. V lost 7 bases and J lost 6, with 9 bases in between. In the authors' workflow: By means of reference gene primer amplification, nucleated cell counts were estimated. Generated by immunoSEQ multiplex PCR, the TCRdb table keeps only in-frame clones and is missing some. The V and J calls and clone size are taken from that table; D and trimming were inferred from the DNA. The sample records approximately 94,000 clones, about 85% being singletons. The chain recombines TRBV20-1 with TRBJ2-2; tentatively, D is TRBD2 (5 bases). Specimen: peripheral blood. This sequence originates from a human donor in a cohort sampled during active COVID-19. Here the CDR3 DNA reads TGCAGTGTTCGGCGGGCCGGGGAGCTGTTTTTT. Amino acid sequence: CSVRRAGELFF.